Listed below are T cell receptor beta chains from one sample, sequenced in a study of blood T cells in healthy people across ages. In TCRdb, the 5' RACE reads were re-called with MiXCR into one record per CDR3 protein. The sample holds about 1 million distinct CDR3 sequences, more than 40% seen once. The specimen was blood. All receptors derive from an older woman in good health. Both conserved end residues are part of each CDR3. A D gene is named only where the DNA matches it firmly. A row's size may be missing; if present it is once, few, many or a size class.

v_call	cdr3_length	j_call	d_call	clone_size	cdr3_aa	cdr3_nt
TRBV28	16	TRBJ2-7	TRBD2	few	CASSRQTSGASYEQYF	TGTGCCAGCAGCCGCCAGACTAGCGGGGCCTCCTACGAGCAGTACTTC
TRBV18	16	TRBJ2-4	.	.	CASAPPNEHGENIQYF	TGTGCCAGCGCACCACCGAACGAGCATGGGGAAAACATTCAGTACTTC
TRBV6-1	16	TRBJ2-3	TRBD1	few	CASSVHRTGSSDTQYF	TGTGCCAGCAGTGTACACCGGACAGGCAGTTCAGATACGCAGTATTTT
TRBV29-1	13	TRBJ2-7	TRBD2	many	CSVGREKNHEQYF	TGCAGCGTTGGGCGGGAGAAGAATCACGAGCAGTACTTC
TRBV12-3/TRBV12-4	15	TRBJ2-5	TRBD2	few	CASSLLAGGRQTQYF	TGTGCCAGCAGTTTACTAGCGGGAGGGCGGCAGACCCAGTACTTC
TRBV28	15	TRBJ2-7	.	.	CASSPQMEISYEQYF	TGTGCCAGCAGTCCCCAAATGGAAATCTCATACGAGCAGTACTTC
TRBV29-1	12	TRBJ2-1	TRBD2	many	CRGSGDYNEQFF	TGCAGAGGAAGCGGGGACTACAATGAGCAGTTCTTC
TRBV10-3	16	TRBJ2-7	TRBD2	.	CAISESMGGSSNEQYF	TGTGCCATCAGTGAGTCGATGGGCGGGAGTAGCAATGAGCAGTACTTC
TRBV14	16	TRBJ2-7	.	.	CASSPAGAPRPYEQYF	TGTGCCAGCAGCCCCGCCGGGGCACCACGTCCCTACGAGCAGTACTTC
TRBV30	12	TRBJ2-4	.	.	CAWSPLLAGKYF	TGTGCCTGGAGCCCCCTTTTAGCAGGGAAGTACTTC
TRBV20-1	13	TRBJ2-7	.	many	CSARPPGRGEQYF	TGCAGTGCTAGGCCTCCGGGACGGGGCGAGCAGTACTTC
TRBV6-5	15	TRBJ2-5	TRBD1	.	CASSYSGQGMKTQYF	TGTGCCAGCAGTTACTCGGGACAGGGTATGAAGACCCAGTACTTC
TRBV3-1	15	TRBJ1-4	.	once	CASSQVNRPNEKLFF	TGTGCCAGCAGCCAAGTAAACAGGCCCAATGAAAAACTGTTTTTT
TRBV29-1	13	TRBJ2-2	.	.	CSVEGSLPGELFF	TGCAGCGTTGAGGGTAGCCTACCCGGGGAGCTGTTTTTT
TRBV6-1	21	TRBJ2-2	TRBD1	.	CASSPKTGGKKRFGGTGELFF	TGTGCCAGCAGCCCAAAGACAGGGGGCAAAAAAAGGTTTGGTGGCACCGGGGAGCTGTTTTTT
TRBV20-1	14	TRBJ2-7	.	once	CSAMRLGSSYEQYF	TGCAGTGCTATGAGGCTAGGGAGCTCCTACGAGCAGTACTTC
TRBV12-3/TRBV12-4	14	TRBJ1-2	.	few	CASSPQGDLYGYTF	TGTGCCAGCAGTCCTCAGGGAGACCTATACGGCTACACCTTC
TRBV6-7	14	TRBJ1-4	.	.	CASSSSARGEKLFF	TGTGCCAGCAGTTCCTCTGCCAGGGGAGAAAAACTGTTTTTT
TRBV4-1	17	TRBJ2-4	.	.	CASSQDLSLTAKNIRYF	TGCGCCAGCAGCCAAGATTTAAGCCTAACGGCCAAAAACATTCGGTACTTC
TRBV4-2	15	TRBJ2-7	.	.	CASSQVRDGPYEQYF	TGTGCCAGCAGCCAAGTCCGGGACGGACCCTACGAGCAGTACTTC
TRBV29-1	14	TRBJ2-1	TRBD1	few	CSAAPGQGVNEQFF	TGCAGCGCCGCCCCGGGACAGGGGGTCAATGAGCAGTTCTTC
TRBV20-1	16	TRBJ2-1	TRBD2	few	CSARDQSVGLADEQFF	TGCAGTGCTAGAGACCAGTCAGTCGGACTAGCCGATGAGCAGTTCTTC
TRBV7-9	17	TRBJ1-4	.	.	CASSLGSLSATNEKLFF	TGTGCCAGCAGCTTAGGCTCCTTGTCAGCAACTAATGAAAAACTGTTTTTT
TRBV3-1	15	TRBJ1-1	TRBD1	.	CASSSPGQGPAGAFF	TGTGCCAGCAGCTCACCGGGACAGGGACCTGCGGGAGCTTTCTTT
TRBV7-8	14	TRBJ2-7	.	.	CASSAGGGAKEQYF	TGTGCCAGCAGCGCCGGAGGGGGGGCGAAAGAGCAGTACTTC
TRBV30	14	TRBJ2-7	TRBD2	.	CAWSGGRSYNEQYF	TGTGCCTGGAGCGGGGGGAGGTCCTACAATGAGCAGTACTTC
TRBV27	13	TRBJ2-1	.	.	CASMSHGRNEQFF	TGTGCCAGCATGTCCCATGGCCGCAATGAGCAGTTCTTC